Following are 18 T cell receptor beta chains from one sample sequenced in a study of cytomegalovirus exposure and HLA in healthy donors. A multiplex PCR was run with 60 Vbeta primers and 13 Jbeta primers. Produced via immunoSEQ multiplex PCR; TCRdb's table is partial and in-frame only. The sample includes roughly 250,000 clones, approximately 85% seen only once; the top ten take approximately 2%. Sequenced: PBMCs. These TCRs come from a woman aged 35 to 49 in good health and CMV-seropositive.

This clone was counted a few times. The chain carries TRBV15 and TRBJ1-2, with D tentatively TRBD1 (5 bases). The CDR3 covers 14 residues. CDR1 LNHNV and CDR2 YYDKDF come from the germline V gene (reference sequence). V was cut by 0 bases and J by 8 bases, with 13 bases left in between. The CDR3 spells CATSRDGQIAGYTF. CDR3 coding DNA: TGTGCCACCAGCAGAGATGGACAAATAGCCGGCTACACCTTC.

The CDR3, as DNA: TGTGCCAGCAGTCCCGGAGGAGTTTTGGGCAAAAACATTCAGTACTTC. Translating it yields CASSPGGVLGKNIQYF. The chain recombines TRBV28 with TRBJ2-4, with D maybe TRBD2 (5 bases). V dropped 5 bases and J dropped 3 bases, with 17 bases sitting between them. Per germline, CDR1 MDHEN and CDR2 SYDVKM. The CDR3 covers 16 residues. Complete variable domain (other parts from reference TRBV28 and TRBJ2-4): DVKVTQSSRYLVKRTGEKVFLECVQDMDHENMFWYRQDPGLGLRLIYFSYDVKMKEKGDIPEGYSVSREKKERFSLILESASTNQTSMYLCASSPGGVLGKNIQYFGAGTRLSVL.

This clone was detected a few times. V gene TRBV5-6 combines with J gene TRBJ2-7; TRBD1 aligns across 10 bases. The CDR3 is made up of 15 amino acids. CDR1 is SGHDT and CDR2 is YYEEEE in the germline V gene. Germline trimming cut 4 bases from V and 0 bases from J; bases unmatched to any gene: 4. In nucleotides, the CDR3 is TGTGCCAGCAGCCCGGGACAGGGGAGCTCCTACGAGCAGTACTTC. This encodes CASSPGQGSSYEQYF. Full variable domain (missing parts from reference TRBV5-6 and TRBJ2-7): DAGVTQSPTHLIKTRGQQVTLRCSPKSGHDTVSWYQQALGQGPQFIFQYYEEEERQRGNFPDRFSGHQFPNYSSELNVNALLLGDSALYLCASSPGQGSSYEQYFGPGTRLTVT.

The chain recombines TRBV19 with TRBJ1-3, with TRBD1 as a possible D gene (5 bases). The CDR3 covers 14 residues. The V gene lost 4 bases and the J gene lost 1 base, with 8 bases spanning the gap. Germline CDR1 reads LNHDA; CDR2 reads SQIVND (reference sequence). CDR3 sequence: CASSTQGSGNTIYF. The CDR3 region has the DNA TGTGCCAGTAGTACCCAGGGATCTGGAAACACCATATATTTT.

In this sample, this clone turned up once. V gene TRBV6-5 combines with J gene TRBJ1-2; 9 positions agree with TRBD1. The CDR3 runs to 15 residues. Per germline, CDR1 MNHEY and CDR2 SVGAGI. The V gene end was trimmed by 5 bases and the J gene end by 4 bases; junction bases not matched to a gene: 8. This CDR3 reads CASSAGQGSGYGYTF. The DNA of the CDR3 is TGTGCCAGCAGTGCGGGACAGGGCTCGGGCTATGGCTACACCTTC.

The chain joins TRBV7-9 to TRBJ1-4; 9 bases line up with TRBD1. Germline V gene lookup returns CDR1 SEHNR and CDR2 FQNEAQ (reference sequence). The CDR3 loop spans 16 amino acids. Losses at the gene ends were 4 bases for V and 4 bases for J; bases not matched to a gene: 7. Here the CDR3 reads CASSYPSTGGNEKLFF. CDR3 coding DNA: TGTGCCAGCAGCTACCCATCGACAGGGGGTAATGAAAAACTGTTTTTT.

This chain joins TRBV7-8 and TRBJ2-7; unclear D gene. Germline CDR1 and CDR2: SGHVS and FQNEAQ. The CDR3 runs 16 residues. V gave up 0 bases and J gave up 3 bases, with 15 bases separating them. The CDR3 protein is CASSLARSATFYEQYF. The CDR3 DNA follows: TGTGCCAGCAGCTTAGCCCGATCCGCGACTTTCTACGAGCAGTACTTC.

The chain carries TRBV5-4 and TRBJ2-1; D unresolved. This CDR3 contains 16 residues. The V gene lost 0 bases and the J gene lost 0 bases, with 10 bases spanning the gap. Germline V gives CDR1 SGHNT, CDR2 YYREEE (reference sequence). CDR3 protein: CASSLGALSSYNEQFF. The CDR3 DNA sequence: TGTGCCAGCAGCTTGGGAGCCCTGAGCTCCTACAATGAGCAGTTCTTC.

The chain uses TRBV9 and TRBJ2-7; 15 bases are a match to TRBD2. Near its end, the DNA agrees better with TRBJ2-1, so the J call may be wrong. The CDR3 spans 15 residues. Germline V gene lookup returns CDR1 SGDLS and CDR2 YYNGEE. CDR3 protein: CASSVGLAGGREQFF. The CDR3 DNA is TGTGCCAGCAGCGTGGGACTAGCGGGAGGAAGGGAGCAGTTCTTC.

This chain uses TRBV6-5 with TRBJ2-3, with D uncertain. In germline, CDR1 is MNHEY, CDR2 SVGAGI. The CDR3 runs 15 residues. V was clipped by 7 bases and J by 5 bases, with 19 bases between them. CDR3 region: CASTFRGTARDTQYF. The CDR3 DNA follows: TGTGCCAGCACGTTTAGAGGAACCGCCAGAGATACGCAGTATTTT.

CDR3 coding DNA: TGTGCCAGCAGTGAATTTAGAGGCTTAGGTGAAAAACTGTTTTTT. Translated: CASSEFRGLGEKLFF. The chain uses TRBV25-1 and TRBJ1-4, with D hard to call. V lost 1 base and J lost 7, with 13 bases in between. CDR1 and CDR2 from the germline V gene are MGHDK and SYGVNS. This CDR3 region has 15 residues.

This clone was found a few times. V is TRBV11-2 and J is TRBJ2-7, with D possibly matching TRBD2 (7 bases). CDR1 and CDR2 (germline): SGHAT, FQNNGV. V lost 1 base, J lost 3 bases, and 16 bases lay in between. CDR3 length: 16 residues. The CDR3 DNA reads TGTGCCAGCAGCTTAGGGGGTGGGGGGGCCCTCTACGAGCAGTACTTC. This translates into CASSLGGGGALYEQYF.

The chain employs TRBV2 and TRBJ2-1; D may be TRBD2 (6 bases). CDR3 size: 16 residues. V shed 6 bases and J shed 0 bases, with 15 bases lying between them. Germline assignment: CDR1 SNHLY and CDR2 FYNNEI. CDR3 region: CASSPAGLNSYNEQFF. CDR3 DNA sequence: TGTGCCAGCAGCCCCGCGGGACTGAACTCCTACAATGAGCAGTTCTTC.

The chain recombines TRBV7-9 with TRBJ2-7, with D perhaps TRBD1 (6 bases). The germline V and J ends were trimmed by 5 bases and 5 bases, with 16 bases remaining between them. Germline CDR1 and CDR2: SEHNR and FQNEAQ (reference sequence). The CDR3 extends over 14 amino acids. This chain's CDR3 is CASSAPGQSHEQYF. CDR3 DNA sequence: TGTGCCAGCAGCGCACCGGGACAATCCCACGAGCAGTACTTC.

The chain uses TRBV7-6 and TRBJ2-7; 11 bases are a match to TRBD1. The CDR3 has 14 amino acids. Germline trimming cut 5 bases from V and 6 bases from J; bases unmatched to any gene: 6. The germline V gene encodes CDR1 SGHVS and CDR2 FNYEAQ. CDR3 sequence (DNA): TGTGCCAGCAGCCATTCGGGGACAGGGGGCGAGCAGTACTTC. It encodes CASSHSGTGGEQYF.

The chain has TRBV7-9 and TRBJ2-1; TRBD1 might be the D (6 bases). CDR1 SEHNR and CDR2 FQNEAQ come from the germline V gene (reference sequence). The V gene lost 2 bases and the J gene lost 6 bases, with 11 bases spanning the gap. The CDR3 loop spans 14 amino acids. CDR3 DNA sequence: TGTGCCAGCAGCTTACTTCAGGGGAGCAATGAGCAGTTCTTC. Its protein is CASSLLQGSNEQFF. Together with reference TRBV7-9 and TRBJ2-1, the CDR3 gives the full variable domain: DTGVSQNPRHKITKRGQNVTFRCDPISEHNRLYWYRQTLGQGPEFLTYFQNEAQLEKSRLLSDRFSAERPKGSFSTLEIQRTEQGDSAMYLCASSLLQGSNEQFFGPGTRLTVL.

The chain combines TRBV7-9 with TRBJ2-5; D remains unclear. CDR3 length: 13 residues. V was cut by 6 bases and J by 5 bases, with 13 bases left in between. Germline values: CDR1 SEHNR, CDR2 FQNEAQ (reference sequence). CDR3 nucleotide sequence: TGTGCCAGCAGGTGGTTGTTGACTGAGACCCAGTACTTC. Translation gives CASRWLLTETQYF.

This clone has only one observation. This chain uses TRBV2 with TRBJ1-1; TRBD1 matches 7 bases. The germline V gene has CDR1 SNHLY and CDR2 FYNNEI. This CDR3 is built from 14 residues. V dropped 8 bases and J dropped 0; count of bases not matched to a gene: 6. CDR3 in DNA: TGTGCCAGCGGAAGGGACAGCCTGAACACTGAAGCTTTCTTT. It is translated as CASGRDSLNTEAFF. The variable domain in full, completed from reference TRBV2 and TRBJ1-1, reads EPEVTQTPSHQVTQMGQEVILRCVPISNHLYFYWYRQILGQKVEFLVSFYNNEISEKSEIFDDQFSVERPDGSNFTLKIRSTKLEDSAMYFCASGRDSLNTEAFFGQGTRLTVV.